The sequence of this T cell receptor beta chain was determined in a study of T cells expressing NK-cell markers. In the case of this clonotype: Its antigen is currently unknown.

Reanalyzing the 5' RACE reads, TCRdb keeps one entry per CDR3 protein, without DNA. In all, the sample yields about 150,000 distinct CDR3 sequences. Overall study findings and caveats: The contribution of dominant NKG2C+ clonotypes to CD8+ T cells in several donors was roughly 1.0-7.5%.

Sequenced: blood T cells: a sorted CD56 or NKG2C T cell subset, CD4+ or CD8+ T cells, or bulk PBMC T cells (not recorded which). The receptor was isolated from a woman aged 45 to 65 in good health.

CDR3 sequence: CSVWQINTEAFF. The rearrangement links TRBV29-1 to TRBJ1-1. The CDR3 covers 12 residues. In germline, CDR1 is SQVTM, CDR2 ANQGSEA.